A selection of T cell receptor beta chains follows, all from one sample in a study of blood T cell repertoires in COVID-19. Produced via immunoSEQ multiplex PCR; TCRdb's table is partial and in-frame only. The sample records about 240,000 clones, 87% being singletons. The sample comprised PBMCs or T cells enriched from blood (not recorded which). These TCRs come from a woman aged 30 to 39 with acute COVID-19. Both conserved end residues are part of each CDR3. Each record gives: CDR3 DNA, CDR3 protein, D gene, clone size, V gene, J gene. The D gene is left open where the match is weak. Clone sizes are given selectively: once, few, many, or a class where the clone is expanded.

DNA: TGTGCCAGCAGCCGGAAAACAGGGGTTACTGAAGCTTTCTTT
CDR3: CASSRKTGVTEAFF
D: TRBD1
size: NA
V: TRBV13
J: TRBJ1-1

DNA: TGTGCCAGCAGTCCACCACAGGGGAACACTGAAGCTTTCTTT
CDR3: CASSPPQGNTEAFF
D: NA
size: NA
V: TRBV27
J: TRBJ1-1

DNA: TGTGCCAGCAGTGAGGGAGTATATAGCAATCAGCCCCAGCATTTT
CDR3: CASSEGVYSNQPQHF
D: NA
size: NA
V: TRBV2
J: TRBJ1-5

DNA: TGTGCCAGCAGCTTACGACAGGTCCCCTCTGGAAACACCATATATTTT
CDR3: CASSLRQVPSGNTIYF
D: NA
size: NA
V: TRBV7-9
J: TRBJ1-3

DNA: TGTGCCAGCAGACGCGGGGAGGGTGGAAACACCATATATTTT
CDR3: CASRRGEGGNTIYF
D: NA
size: NA
V: TRBV7-9
J: TRBJ1-3

DNA: TGTGCCAGCAGTGGAATCCGGCAGGGGGACGAGCAGTACTTC
CDR3: CASSGIRQGDEQYF
D: TRBD1
size: NA
V: TRBV2
J: TRBJ2-7

DNA: TGTGCCAGCAGCCTGAGGCGGGGGGGCAATGAGCAGTTCTTC
CDR3: CASSLRRGGNEQFF
D: TRBD2
size: NA
V: TRBV7-2
J: TRBJ2-1

DNA: TGTGCCAGCAGGGGCCCTGCAGGAAACACCATATATTTT
CDR3: CASRGPAGNTIYF
D: NA
size: few
V: TRBV27
J: TRBJ1-3

DNA: TGTGCCAGCAGCGTAGCTGTGAACACTGAAGCTTTCTTT
CDR3: CASSVAVNTEAFF
D: NA
size: NA
V: TRBV9
J: TRBJ1-1

DNA: TGCGCCAGCAGCCGCCCCAGGTCGTACACTGAAGCTTTCTTT
CDR3: CASSRPRSYTEAFF
D: NA
size: NA
V: TRBV4-1
J: TRBJ1-1

DNA: TGTGCCAGCAGCTTAGCGGTGACAGCGTTCGAGCAGTACTTC
CDR3: CASSLAVTAFEQYF
D: NA
size: NA
V: TRBV7-8
J: TRBJ2-7

DNA: TGTGCCAGCAGTGGACAGGAGAACACTGAAGCTTTCTTT
CDR3: CASSGQENTEAFF
D: NA
size: NA
V: TRBV25-1
J: TRBJ1-1

DNA: TGTGCCATCCGGGTTAGCTACAATGAGCAGTTCTTC
CDR3: CAIRVSYNEQFF
D: NA
size: NA
V: TRBV27
J: TRBJ2-1

DNA: TGTGCTAGTGGTATCGGACAGAACAATCAGCCCCAGCATTTT
CDR3: CASGIGQNNQPQHF
D: NA
size: NA
V: TRBV12-5
J: TRBJ1-5

DNA: TGTGCCAGCAGCTTAGATTCCCCCTACGTCTCCTACGAGCAGTACTTC
CDR3: CASSLDSPYVSYEQYF
D: NA
size: NA
V: TRBV7-2
J: TRBJ2-7